The 15 T cell receptor beta chains below were found in one sample sequenced in a study of blood T cell repertoires in COVID-19. Clones were read by immunoSEQ multiplex PCR, and TCRdb kept only the in-frame ones, dropping some. The sample records 200,000 to 250,000 clones, around 90% being singletons. The sample taken for sequencing was peripheral blood. The receptors stem from a woman aged 65 to 85 with active or convalescent COVID-19.

The J gene is TRBJ2-3, the V gene TRBV11-2; 7 nucleotides align to TRBD2. Looked up from germline, CDR1 is SGHAT and CDR2 is FQNNGV. The CDR3 runs to 14 residues. V shed 5 bases and J 1 base; nucleotides not matched to a gene: 3. This CDR3 is CASSPTSRTDTQYF. CDR3 nucleotides: TGTGCCAGCAGCCCGACTAGCCGCACAGATACGCAGTATTTT. The full variable domain, in which reference TRBV11-2 and TRBJ2-3 provide the parts outside the CDR3, is EAGVAQSPRYKIIEKRQSVAFWCNPISGHATLYWYQQILGQGPKLLIQFQNNGVVDDSQLPKDRFSAERLKGVDSTLKIQPAKLEDSAVYLCASSPTSRTDTQYFGPGTRLTVL.

The V and J genes are TRBV15 and TRBJ1-2; D remains ambiguous. V shed 0 bases and J shed 5 bases, with 7 bases lying between them. CDR1 is LNHNV and CDR2 is YYDKDF in the germline V gene (reference sequence). The CDR3 contains 13 residues. The CDR3 DNA sequence: TGTGCCACCAGCAGAGATCTCTTTTATGGCTACACCTTC. It codes for CATSRDLFYGYTF.

The V and J genes are TRBV7-2 and TRBJ2-7; 10 bases line up with TRBD2. The CDR3 sequence is 13 residues long. CDR1 and CDR2 from the germline V gene are SGHTA and FQGNSA. Trimming cost V 5 bases and J 4 bases; bases outside gene matches: 2. CDR3 protein: CASSQLAGYEQYF. CDR3 in DNA: TGTGCCAGCAGCCAACTAGCGGGGTACGAGCAGTACTTC.

The chain has TRBV19 and TRBJ1-1; no reliable D call. CDR1 and CDR2 from the germline V gene are LNHDA and SQIVND (reference sequence). Trimming cost V 3 bases and J 0 bases, with 8 bases left between them. CDR3 length: 14 residues. The CDR3 DNA follows: TGTGCCAGTAGTATTCCGGGTGTGAACACTGAAGCTTTCTTT. Protein: CASSIPGVNTEAFF. The full variable domain, its missing parts supplied by reference TRBV19 and TRBJ1-1, is DGGITQSPKYLFRKEGQNVTLSCEQNLNHDAMYWYRQDPGQGLRLIYYSQIVNDFQKGDIAEGYSVSREKKESFPLTVTSAQKNPTAFYLCASSIPGVNTEAFFGQGTRLTVV.

The chain combines TRBV7-2 with TRBJ2-4, with D possibly being TRBD1 (6 bases). V was pared by 5 bases and J by 0 bases, with 8 bases between. Germline V gene data show CDR1 as SGHTA and CDR2 as FQGNSA. The length of the CDR3 is 14 residues. Written as DNA, the CDR3 is TGTGCCAGCAGCGGGACACTAGCCAAAAACATTCAGTACTTC. Residues: CASSGTLAKNIQYF.

This chain uses TRBV10-3 with TRBJ1-1; D is possibly TRBD1 (5 bases). V was shortened by 6 bases and J by 3 bases, with 11 bases between the two germline ends. The CDR3 is 13 amino acids. Germline V gene lookup returns CDR1 ENHRY and CDR2 SYGVKD. The CDR3 coding sequence is TGTGCCATCAGGGTCCGGGGGGACACTGAAGCTTTCTTT. Protein: CAIRVRGDTEAFF.

This chain links TRBV18 with TRBJ1-1; D gene ambiguous. The CDR3 contains 11 residues. Looked up from germline, CDR1 is KGHSH and CDR2 is LQKENI. V was pared by 4 bases and J by 2 bases, with 2 bases between. CDR3 residues: CASSLNTEAFF. CDR3 DNA: TGTGCCAGCTCACTAAACACTGAAGCTTTCTTT.

CDR3 in amino acids: CASRRTVTGELFF. The CDR3 nucleotides are TGCGCCAGCAGAAGGACAGTCACCGGGGAGCTGTTTTTT. The chain recombines TRBV10-1 with TRBJ2-2, with a weak D call TRBD1 (6 bases). Germline assignment: CDR1 WNHNN and CDR2 SYGVQD (reference sequence). The CDR3 runs to 13 residues. Trimming took 6 bases from V and 4 from J, leaving 9 bases between them.

J is TRBJ1-1 and V is TRBV6-5; the D gene is possibly TRBD1 (6 bases). Germline assignment: CDR1 MNHEY and CDR2 SVGAGI. CDR3 size: 13 residues. V was clipped by 6 bases and J by 7 bases, with 15 bases between them. The CDR3 is CASRSTGINEAFF. CDR3 DNA sequence: TGTGCCAGCAGATCAACAGGGATAAATGAAGCTTTCTTT.

This clone was detected only a few times. The V gene is TRBV19, the J gene TRBJ2-3; 8 bases align to TRBD1. Germline V gene lookup returns CDR1 LNHDA and CDR2 SQIVND (reference sequence). The CDR3 is made up of 14 amino acids. The V and J ends lost 6 bases and 4 bases, in that order; junction bases with no gene match: 6. The CDR3 reads CASRPGQDPDTQYF. The CDR3 bases are TGTGCCAGTAGACCGGGACAGGATCCAGATACGCAGTATTTT.

As DNA, the CDR3 is TGTGCCAGCAGCGGGAACCTAAACGGGGCTGGAAACACCATATATTTT. Encoded protein: CASSGNLNGAGNTIYF. The J gene is TRBJ1-3, the V gene TRBV5-6, with unresolved D. Germline V gene sequence: CDR1 SGHDT, CDR2 YYEEEE. This CDR3 has 16 residues. Trimming pared 4 bases from V and 2 bases from J, leaving 16 bases between.

The V and J genes are TRBV5-1 and TRBJ1-3; 8 positions agree with TRBD1. After removal of 4 bases from V and 6 bases from J, the junction contained 6 bases not matched to a gene. Germline CDR1 reads SGHRS; CDR2 reads YFSETQ. The CDR3 has 14 amino acids. The CDR3 nucleotides are TGCGCCAGCAGCCAGGGACAGGTGGCAAACACCATATATTTT. It is translated as CASSQGQVANTIYF.

The chain uses TRBV3-1 (or the pseudogene TRBV3-2) and TRBJ2-3; D not certain. The CDR3 contains 14 residues. CDR1 is LGHDT and CDR2 is YNNKEL in the germline V gene (reference sequence). The germline V and J ends were trimmed by 1 base and 3 bases, with 8 bases remaining between them. The CDR3 nucleotides are TGTGCCAGCAGCCAAGTGGCAACGACAGATACGCAGTATTTT. It encodes CASSQVATTDTQYF.

The V and J genes are TRBV12-3 or TRBV12-4 and TRBJ1-1, with D possibly being TRBD1 (6 bases). The CDR3 totals 13 residues. The V gene lost 5 bases and the J gene lost 4 bases, with 11 bases spanning the gap. CDR3: CASSTTGTTEAFF. The DNA for the CDR3 is TGTGCCAGCAGTACTACAGGGACCACTGAAGCTTTCTTT.

V and J are TRBV7-9 and TRBJ1-1, with 7 bases identical to TRBD1. This CDR3 has 14 residues. Losses at the gene ends were 3 bases for V and 3 bases for J; bases not matched to a gene: 4. CDR1 is SEHNR and CDR2 is FQNEAQ in the germline V gene (reference sequence). CDR3 in amino acids: CASSLLQGDTEAFF. In DNA form, the CDR3 reads TGTGCCAGCAGCTTGTTGCAGGGGGACACTGAAGCTTTCTTT.